This T cell receptor (beta chain) was retrieved from a study of shared clonotypes between healthy human individuals. For the study at large: Donors had three CD4 naive, three CD4 memory, two CD8 naive and one CD8 memory plate apiece.

Per the germline V gene, CDR1 is MNHEY and CDR2 is SMNVEV (reference sequence). Deletions cut 5 bases from V and 4 bases from J, with 12 bases between. The CDR3 length is 14 residues. An assay was performed, and its level was deep. Splitting of each subset's genomic DNA was done evenly across several immunoSEQ plates. The method was immunoSEQ multiplex PCR; TCRdb's version includes in-frame clones alone and lacks a portion of them. The sample records about 2 million clones, 85% to 95% being singletons. This chain connects TRBV27 to TRBJ1-3, with D tentatively TRBD1 (5 bases). The specimen sequenced was naive CD4+ T cells sorted from blood. Noted subset: CD45RA+ positively selected. This clonotype was sampled from a man aged 18 to 29 in good health. The chain's CDR3 is CASSRTGDGNTIYF. The CDR3 DNA sequence: TGTGCCAGCAGTCGCACGGGGGACGGAAACACCATATATTTT.